What follows are 7 T cell receptor beta chains derived from one specimen sequenced in a study of Tregs in tolerant kidney transplant recipients. Assay used: immunoSEQ multiplex PCR; TCRdb lists only in-frame clones, some missing. The sample carries approximately 75,000 clones, approximately 90% recorded once. The source was Tregs from blood, collected before the transplant. The source of these receptors is a human donor who received a combined kidney and bone marrow transplant.

The rearrangement uses TRBV10-3 and TRBJ1-1; 7 positions agree with TRBD1. Germline CDR1 and CDR2: ENHRY and SYGVKD. The CDR3 has 15 amino acids. V shed 11 bases, J shed 2 bases, and the junction held 14 bases outside the gene matches. CDR3 in amino acids: CASSRDSTGNTEAFF. The CDR3 coding sequence is TGTGCCTCGTCCCGGGACAGTACGGGAAACACTGAAGCTTTCTTT.

J is TRBJ2-7 and V is TRBV5-1; D possibly corresponds to TRBD2 (5 bases). V was shortened by 4 bases and J by 2 bases, with 10 bases between the two germline ends. This CDR3 has 13 residues. Germline V gene lookup returns CDR1 SGHRS and CDR2 YFSETQ. CDR3 residues: CASSGGETYEQYF. The DNA for the CDR3 is TGCGCCAGCAGCGGTGGGGAGACCTACGAGCAGTACTTC.

The chain combines TRBV9 with TRBJ1-5; D possibly corresponds to TRBD1 (5 bases). V lost 3 bases and J 4 bases, leaving 14 bases between the germline ends. Germline-derived CDR1 and CDR2 are SGDLS and YYNGEE. The CDR3 covers 15 residues. CDR3 DNA: TGTGCCAGCAGCGCCACACCGGGACCAAATCAGCCCCAGCATTTT. Its protein is CASSATPGPNQPQHF. The full variable domain, its missing parts supplied by reference TRBV9 and TRBJ1-5, is DSGVTQTPKHLITATGQRVTLRCSPRSGDLSVYWYQQSLDQGLQFLIQYYNGEERAKGNILERFSAQQFPDLHSELNLSSLELGDSALYFCASSATPGPNQPQHFGDGTRLSIL.

This chain links TRBV19 with TRBJ2-2, with D perhaps TRBD2 (5 bases). The ends were cut back, 0 bases at V and 6 bases at J, with 17 bases in the middle. The CDR3 consists of 17 residues. The germline gives CDR1 LNHDA, CDR2 SQIVND (reference sequence). The CDR3 region has the DNA TGTGCCAGTAGTATAGATTTTCGGGGAAAAATAGCCGGGGAGCTGTTTTTT. It specifies CASSIDFRGKIAGELFF.

This chain uses TRBV28 with TRBJ2-7, with D perhaps given as TRBD1 or TRBD2 (5 bases each). This CDR3 has 14 residues. Trimming removed 8 bases at V and 4 bases at J, with 18 bases between. CDR1 and CDR2 from the germline V gene are MDHEN and SYDVKM. The CDR3 reads CASSGSAGSYEQYF. In nucleotides, the CDR3 is TGTGCCAGCTCTGGCTCGGCAGGGAGTTACGAGCAGTACTTC.

The V call is TRBV6-1, the J call TRBJ2-7, with D unresolved. Trimming left V 2 bases short and J 5 bases short, with 4 bases between. The CDR3 has 11 amino acids. The germline gives CDR1 MNHNS, CDR2 SASEGT. CDR3 sequence reads: CASSEFHEQYF. The CDR3 DNA reads TGTGCCAGCAGTGAATTCCACGAGCAGTACTTC.

J is TRBJ2-1 and V is TRBV11-2, with 9 bases lining up with TRBD2. Germline CDR1 and CDR2: SGHAT and FQNNGV. The CDR3 has 15 amino acids. V trimming: 1 base; J trimming: 7 bases; junction bases outside the gene matches: 5. The CDR3 sequence: CASSLGGRAGNEQFF. DNA of the CDR3: TGTGCCAGCAGCTTAGGCGGGAGGGCCGGGAATGAGCAGTTCTTC.